This T cell receptor (beta chain) was identified during a study of CD8+ T cells in alopecia areata (dated by TCRdb to 2017 to 2018). At the level of the whole study: Treated patients were enrolled in an open-label pilot trial of oral tofacitinib at 5 to 10 mg twice daily for moderate-to-severe alopecia areata. The RNA source kit depended on sample type: the PAXgene miRNA kit for fixed scalp, the miRNeasy kit for PBMCs, and the RNeasy kit for mouse skin. On the human side, TCRbeta sequencing was run on scalp tissue and on sorted CD4+ and CD8+ peripheral blood T cells from healthy controls and from alopecia areata patients with either patchy or totalis/universalis disease. Scalp clonality was compared across normal scalp (n=4), patchy alopecia areata scalp (n=8), and alopecia totalis/universalis scalp (n=8). immunoSEQ multiplex PCR using 35 Vbeta forward primers and 13 Jbeta reverse primers was used to amplify TCRbeta CDR3 regions. Tofacitinib was given for 6 to 18 months, followed by 6 months of follow-up off drug to assess delayed response and recurrence. For the treated patients, the SALT score, which quantifies what percentage of scalp surface area is affected, served as the measure of disease severity. To study T cell clonal expansion in alopecia areata, the researchers applied high-throughput TCRbeta sequencing to both the C3H/HeJ mouse model and human patients. Biopsies were taken from tofacitinib-treated patients at baseline and again at 4 and 24 weeks into treatment, and several of those patients also had a later scalp biopsy.

Results the study describes overall, beyond this receptor: Shared TCR sequences between patients were less evident than in mice, which may be partly attributable to HLA diversity in the patient population. Compared with normal scalp, lesional scalp, particularly in alopecia totalis/universalis, had higher clonality and more expanded CD8+ clones, which suggests antigenic drive. Tofacitinib significantly lowered scalp clonality and the number of expanded CD8+ clones among the top 100 scalp clones. Resident alphabeta T cells in normal human skin are also sequenced, complicating scalp TCR repertoire analysis, unlike mouse skin dominated by gammadelta T cells. Many expanded lesional clones were found to persist in scalp and blood during tofacitinib treatment, and relapse after treatment cessation may be partly explained by this persistence. Because the treated cohort was small and had just a single nonresponder, larger studies are needed to establish links between baseline CD8+ expansion and response.

The sample's time point label, in plain terms: 20 to 30 weeks on oral tofacitinib. The label giving this sample's treatment or condition can be read as: oral pan-JAK inhibitor, 5-10 mg twice daily. Lesional scalp punch biopsies and peripheral blood were obtained from alopecia areata patients. PBMCs were isolated by density centrifugation and stained for CD3, CD4 and CD8, after which CD4+ and CD8+ T cells were sorted on a FACSAria. Spanning cysteine to phenylalanine, the CDR3 consists of 16 amino acids. Solely the CDR3 DNA is kept, with 48 bases framed from the first base. Taken from the germline V gene, the CDR1 and CDR2 loops are KGHSH and LQKENI. The trim is 2 bases for V and 1 base for J, with a gap of 12 bases between the germline ends. A word on this clone: This receptor's antigen is unknown. No much larger clonotype is one base removed from it; base qualities were not supplied.

Receptor libraries were prepared by the immunoSEQ multiplex PCR assay. RNA was extracted from all samples and reverse transcribed into cDNA, which served as template for TCR sequencing. SuperScript III was used to make first-strand cDNA, primed with a 2:1 mix of oligo-dT and random hexamers. A synthetic immune receptor repertoire was used to assess amplification bias, and residual bias was removed computationally. Processing in the source paper ran as follows. Raw reads were preprocessed to remove errors, and CDR3 was defined by IMGT conventions from the conserved cysteine to phenylalanine. To get clonality, Shannon entropy was normalized by log2 of the number of productive unique TCRs and the result was subtracted from 1. Scalp TCRbeta sequences were cross-referenced with sorted blood CD4 and CD8 repertoires so that the CD4 or CD8 identity of scalp clones could be inferred. The table comes from immuneACCESS by way of TCRdb, which keeps in-frame sequences with V and J called. Part of the clones is missing from these tables; in studies checked, under half for an unresolved V gene and the rest for unknown reasons. V, J and clone size reflect that table, while D and trimming were determined from the DNA. In this sample the table shows roughly 110,000 clones, about four fifths of which occur a single time. Under 25% of the sample lies in the top ten.

This sequence originates from a human donor with alopecia areata. In this chain, TRBV18 is recombined with TRBJ1-5; no D segment can be confidently identified. Specimen: CD8+ T cells sorted from blood, collected at week 24, from a patient treated with tofacitinib. The nucleotides read TGTGCCAGCTCACCAACTGCCCCGGGGAGCAATCAGCCCCAGCATTTT. Protein translation: CASSPTAPGSNQPQHF. When the CDR3 is completed using the reference TRBV18 and TRBJ1-5 genes on either side, the full variable domain is NAGVMQNPRHLVRRRGQEARLRCSPMKGHSHVYWYRQLPEEGLKFMVYLQKENIIDESGMPKERFSAEFPKEGPSILRIQQVVRGDSAAYFCASSPTAPGSNQPQHFGDGTRLSIL.